The 3 T cell receptor beta chains given below trace back to one sample, sequenced in a study of response to subunit inactivated influenza vaccine. TCRdb reanalysed the RT-PCR reads using MiXCR and keeps one entry per CDR3 protein. Of over 650,000 distinct CDR3 sequences listed, around 18% are singletons. Sequenced here: PBMCs from blood, sampled around 5 days after vaccination. The receptors here all came from a man in his fifties or sixties who received an inactivated influenza vaccine.

This clonotype was counted between two and nine times. The J gene is TRBJ2-6, the V gene TRBV20-1; D tentatively reads TRBD1 or TRBD2 (6 bases each). V lost 6 bases and J 2 bases, leaving 20 bases between the germline ends. The CDR3 contains 17 residues. Germline CDR1 DFQATT, CDR2 SNEGSKA (reference sequence). CDR3 sequence: CSALDLGGVTGANVLTF. In DNA, the CDR3 is TGCAGTGCATTAGACCTGGGGGGCGTGACTGGGGCCAACGTCCTGACTTTC.

The V call is TRBV4-1, the J call TRBJ2-1; 10 bases fit TRBD1. Germline trimming cut 3 bases from V and 6 bases from J; bases unmatched to any gene: 11. The CDR3 is 17 amino acids. Germline loops: CDR1 MGHRA, CDR2 YSYEKL. The CDR3 protein is CASSQTTGTGEVNEQFF. CDR3 coding DNA: TGCGCCAGCAGCCAGACCACCGGGACAGGGGAGGTCAATGAGCAGTTCTTC.

The sample holds a few counts of this clonotype. The V gene is TRBV5-6, the J gene TRBJ1-5; 7 bases are shared with TRBD1. Germline V lookup: CDR1 SGHDT, CDR2 YYEEEE. The CDR3 is 16 residues long. The V gene end was trimmed by 1 base and the J gene end by 5 bases; junction bases not matched to a gene: 9. CDR3 sequence reads: CASSLRLAGGYQPQHF. In nucleotides, the CDR3 is TGTGCCAGCAGCTTGCGTTTGGCAGGGGGGTATCAGCCCCAGCATTTT. The full variable domain, its missing parts supplied by reference TRBV5-6 and TRBJ1-5, is DAGVTQSPTHLIKTRGQQVTLRCSPKSGHDTVSWYQQALGQGPQFIFQYYEEEERQRGNFPDRFSGHQFPNYSSELNVNALLLGDSALYLCASSLRLAGGYQPQHFGDGTRLSIL.